A single sample is the source of the 22 T cell receptor beta chains below, sequenced in a study of cytomegalovirus exposure and HLA in healthy donors listed by TCRdb under 2017. The library relied on the immunoSEQ multiplex PCR assay. For the multiplex PCR, a mixture combining 60 forward primers for TCR Vbeta segments and 13 reverse primers for TCR Jbeta segments was used. This immuneACCESS table, as held by TCRdb, lists in-frame sequences with V and J called but not all clones. Of the missing ones, under half trace to an unresolved V gene in checked studies; the others have no known cause. The sample has 130,000 to 150,000 clones on record, around four fifths of them singletons. The ten largest clones represent 2.5% to 3% of the sample. Sequencing used PBMCs. Every receptor here comes from a female donor in good health and CMV-seronegative.

The chain is built from TRBV9 and TRBJ2-1, with TRBD2 identical over 9 bases. This CDR3 comprises 15 residues. Trimming cost V 3 bases and J 4 bases; bases outside gene matches: 5. Germline CDR1 is SGDLS and CDR2 is YYNGEE. CDR3 loop: CASSALAGGYNEQFF. CDR3 DNA sequence: TGTGCCAGCAGCGCCCTGGCGGGAGGGTACAATGAGCAGTTCTTC.

V gene TRBV6-1 combines with J gene TRBJ2-6; 7 positions agree with TRBD1. The germline CDR1 and CDR2 sequences are MNHNS and SASEGT. The CDR3 has 17 amino acids. V lost 4 bases and J lost 2; bases outside the gene matches: 8. The chain's CDR3 is CASSGRQGLPGANVLTF. CDR3 DNA sequence: TGTGCCAGCAGTGGTAGACAGGGTCTCCCTGGGGCCAACGTCCTGACTTTC.

A single count supports this clone. The chain links TRBV28 to TRBJ2-3, with D tentatively TRBD2 (5 bases). The V end lost 2 bases, the J end lost 1 base, and 10 bases lay between the germline ends. The CDR3 is made up of 15 amino acids. Germline CDR1 reads MDHEN; CDR2 reads SYDVKM. CDR3 bases: TGTGCCAGCAGTTTAGAGGGATTAGGCACAGATACGCAGTATTTT. Translated: CASSLEGLGTDTQYF.

The chain carries TRBV5-6 and TRBJ1-1; unclear D gene. The CDR3 covers 16 residues. Germline assignment: CDR1 SGHDT and CDR2 YYEEEE. Trimming shortened V by 3 bases and J by 7 bases, and 22 bases separated the two germline ends. CDR3 coding DNA: TGTGCCAGCAGCTCGGGTCTAGAGGTCCACTCGAGTGAAGCTTTCTTT. It translates to CASSSGLEVHSSEAFF.

V gene TRBV10-3 combines with J gene TRBJ2-1; TRBD2 matches 8 bases. The CDR3 spans 12 residues. Looked up from germline, CDR1 is ENHRY and CDR2 is SYGVKD. The J segment lost 5 bases and the V segment lost 8 bases, leaving 2 bases of the junction unmatched. Written as DNA, the CDR3 is TGTGCCATCGGGACTAGAGACAATGAGCAGTTCTTC. Residues: CAIGTRDNEQFF.

CDR3: CASSELQGAGNTIYF. The CDR3 coding sequence is TGTGCCAGCAGCGAACTACAGGGGGCTGGAAACACCATATATTTT. This chain uses TRBV5-6 with TRBJ1-3, with TRBD1 matching 8 bases. The CDR3 loop spans 15 amino acids. Germline assignment: CDR1 SGHDT and CDR2 YYEEEE. Germline trimming cut 4 bases from V and 2 bases from J; bases unmatched to any gene: 5.

This clone was observed once. Relative to the germline gene, one junction end is altered; a read error may explain this. The J gene is TRBJ2-7, the V gene TRBV30; TRBD2 aligns across 10 bases. CDR1 and CDR2 (germline): GTSNPN, SVGIG (reference sequence). This CDR3 spans 14 amino acids. CDR3 sequence: CAWSGLAGVYAQYF. CDR3 nucleotide sequence: TGTGCCTGGAGTGGGCTAGCGGGAGTCTACGCGCAGTACTTC.

CDR3 sequence (DNA): TGTGCCAGCAGCTTGGGGACAGGGCAGGAGGGGTACTTC. Amino acid sequence: CASSLGTGQEGYF. The gene calls are TRBV5-5 and TRBJ2-5; TRBD1 agrees at 8 bases. The CDR3 runs to 13 residues. In germline, CDR1 is SGHKS, CDR2 YYEKEE (reference sequence). V lost 0 bases to trimming and J lost 13 bases; unmatched junction nucleotides: 8.

This clone occurred once. The rearrangement uses TRBV28 and TRBJ2-5, with D maybe TRBD1 (6 bases). With 9 bases removed from V and 2 bases from J, the gap between germline ends came to 22 bases. The CDR3 contains 16 residues. The germline V gene encodes CDR1 MDHEN and CDR2 SYDVKM. The CDR3, as DNA: TGTGCCAGTCTGGGGGCAGGGGCCATCGTACAAGAGACCCAGTACTTC. It specifies CASLGAGAIVQETQYF.

In its sample, this clone was seen a few times. The chain carries TRBV5-1 and TRBJ2-1; TRBD2 aligns across 9 bases. The CDR3 sequence is 15 residues long. Per germline, CDR1 SGHRS and CDR2 YFSETQ. The V and J ends lost 1 base and 4 bases, in that order; junction bases with no gene match: 3. The CDR3 sequence: CASSLNLAGYNEQFF. The CDR3 region has the DNA TGCGCCAGCAGCTTGAATCTAGCGGGGTACAATGAGCAGTTCTTC.

The chain links TRBV5-1 to TRBJ1-1; no firm D call. The CDR3 contains 14 residues. The V gene lost 2 bases and the J gene lost 0 bases, with 8 bases spanning the gap. Germline CDR1 and CDR2: SGHRS and YFSETQ. CDR3 residues: CASSFGQLNTEAFF. The CDR3 bases are TGCGCCAGCAGCTTTGGGCAGTTGAACACTGAAGCTTTCTTT.

V is TRBV5-1 and J is TRBJ2-2; 11 bases are a match to TRBD1. Germline CDR1 reads SGHRS; CDR2 reads YFSETQ. CDR3 size: 16 residues. V gave up 4 bases and J gave up 5 bases; unmatched junction bases: 7. The CDR3 loop reads CASSHTGTGGTGELFF. In DNA, the CDR3 is TGCGCCAGCAGCCATACCGGGACAGGGGGAACCGGGGAGCTGTTTTTT.

V is TRBV25-1 and J is TRBJ2-5; 8 bases line up with TRBD2. The end of the DNA aligns better with TRBJ2-7, so the J call may be wrong. The CDR3 contains 16 residues. Germline CDR1 reads MGHDK; CDR2 reads SYGVNS. The CDR3 nucleotides read TGTGCCCCAAATAGGAGCGGGAGTACCCTCCTCTACGAGCAGTACTTC. This sequence encodes CAPNRSGSTLLYEQYF.

The CDR3 DNA follows: TGTGCCAGCAGCAAGGGACCGGGACTAGCGGGAGGGACCATGAATACGCAGTATTTT. It yields the protein CASSKGPGLAGGTMNTQYF. This rearrangement joins TRBV14 to TRBJ2-3; 16 bases agree with TRBD2. This CDR3 spans 19 amino acids. Germline trimming cut 5 bases from V and 7 bases from J; bases unmatched to any gene: 15. Germline values: CDR1 SGHDN, CDR2 FVKESK.

The chain recombines TRBV25-1 with TRBJ1-1; D is possibly TRBD1 (5 bases). The CDR3 is made up of 15 amino acids. Per the germline V gene, CDR1 is MGHDK and CDR2 is SYGVNS. Between the trimmed V and J ends, which lost 2 bases and 3 bases, there was a span of 13 bases. The CDR3: CASSEGRGLHTEAFF. The CDR3 DNA follows: TGTGCCAGCAGTGAAGGTAGGGGACTACACACTGAAGCTTTCTTT.

This clone was detected once. The gene calls are TRBV5-6 and TRBJ1-2; D is perhaps TRBD1 (5 bases). Trimming removed 1 base from V and 8 bases from J, with 12 bases in between. From germline, CDR1 is SGHDT and CDR2 YYEEEE. This CDR3 is 13 amino acids long. CDR3: CASSLSRVGGYTF. The CDR3 DNA is TGTGCCAGCAGCTTGTCCAGGGTTGGCGGCTACACCTTC.

The rearrangement uses TRBV7-9 and TRBJ2-1; 7 nucleotides agree with TRBD1. The junction had 6 bases not matched to a gene; V was cut back by 1 base and J by 6 bases. Germline CDR1 SEHNR, CDR2 FQNEAQ (reference sequence). The CDR3 is 15 amino acids. The CDR3 nucleotides are TGTGCCAGCAGCTTAGGCCGACAGGGCTCCAATGAGCAGTTCTTC. Its protein is CASSLGRQGSNEQFF.

The V gene is TRBV6-5, the J gene TRBJ1-2; D call uncertain. The CDR3 consists of 13 residues. Trimming pared 3 bases from V and 5 bases from J, leaving 10 bases between. Looked up from germline, CDR1 is MNHEY and CDR2 is SVGAGI. CDR3 protein: CASSYYSGYGYTF. The DNA of the CDR3 is TGTGCCAGCAGTTATTACAGTGGATATGGCTACACCTTC.

This clone was counted only a few times. This rearrangement joins TRBV6-5 to TRBJ1-1; 10 bases map to TRBD1. The germline V gene has CDR1 MNHEY and CDR2 SVGAGI. The ends lost 8 bases at V and 8 bases at J; junction bases unmatched: 11. This CDR3 has 14 residues. CDR3 nucleotide sequence: TGTGCCAGCCATATCCGGGGGGGACAGGGGGAAGCTTTCTTT. It specifies CASHIRGGQGEAFF.

The V gene is TRBV14, the J gene TRBJ2-3; TRBD1 might be the D (5 bases). The V end lost 7 bases, the J end lost 6 bases, and 14 bases lay between the germline ends. Germline assignment: CDR1 SGHDN and CDR2 FVKESK. This CDR3 has 13 residues. The CDR3 DNA is TGTGCCAGCAACCTCGGGTCAGGGGATACGCAGTATTTT. The encoded protein is CASNLGSGDTQYF.

J is TRBJ2-7 and V is TRBV5-1; possibly TRBD2 for D (5 bases). This CDR3 has 14 residues. Germline V gene sequence: CDR1 SGHRS, CDR2 YFSETQ. The V gene lost 0 bases and the J gene lost 2 bases, with 9 bases spanning the gap. The CDR3 region has the DNA TGCGCCAGCAGCTTGGCGGACTCAGCCTACGAGCAGTACTTC. This encodes CASSLADSAYEQYF.

The chain couples TRBV29-1 to TRBJ2-1; 7 nucleotides agree with TRBD2. V trimming: 0 bases; J trimming: 4 bases; junction bases outside the gene matches: 6. The CDR3 length is 15 residues. The V gene's germline CDR1 is SQVTM and CDR2 ANQGSEA. In nucleotides, the CDR3 is TGCAGCGTTGAAGAGGGGCGGCGGGGGTACAATGAGCAGTTCTTC. Protein: CSVEEGRRGYNEQFF.